The next 3 T cell receptor beta chains were all read from a single sample in a study of T cells in Graves' hyperthyroidism and ophthalmopathy. From RNA transcripts, TCR beta CDR3 regions were amplified. The primer set for the first-round RT-PCR of the TCR CDR3 was HTBI. Each CDR3 protein is one row after TCRdb ran MiXCR on the multiplex PCR reads. The sample has approximately 560,000 distinct CDR3 sequences; about half are singletons. The sequenced sample was peripheral blood or thyroid tissue (not recorded which). All receptors derive from a woman aged 18-35 years with Graves' hyperthyroidism.

The chain employs TRBV5-4 and TRBJ2-7, with a weak D call TRBD2 (6 bases). Trimming took 3 bases from V and 6 from J, leaving 19 bases between them. This CDR3 comprises 15 residues. Germline values: CDR1 SGHNT, CDR2 YYREEE (reference sequence). The CDR3 loop is CASSWAGSAVAEQYF. The CDR3 coding sequence is TGTGCCAGCAGCTGGGCGGGGTCAGCGGTTGCCGAGCAGTACTTC.

Turning to this clonotype: Mismatch with germline at one junction end may stem from a read error. The chain recombines TRBV19 with TRBJ2-2; the match to TRBD1 covers 12 bases. The CDR3 is made up of 16 amino acids. Germline lookup yields CDR1 LNHDA and CDR2 SQIVND (reference sequence). CDR3 sequence: CASSISGQGAGGGLFF. The CDR3 DNA is TGTGCCAGTAGTATATCGGGACAGGGGGCAGGCGGGGGGCTGTTTTTT. Using reference TRBV19 and TRBJ2-2 for the parts outside the CDR3, the full variable domain is DGGITQSPKYLFRKEGQNVTLSCEQNLNHDAMYWYRQDPGQGLRLIYYSQIVNDFQKGDIAEGYSVSREKKESFPLTVTSAQKNPTAFYLCASSISGQGAGGGLFFGEGSRLTVL.

This clonotype was counted ten times or more. The V gene is TRBV29-1, the J gene TRBJ1-2; D perhaps matches TRBD1 (6 bases). Trimming cost V 5 bases and J 5 bases, with 12 bases left between them. Per germline, CDR1 SQVTM and CDR2 ANQGSEA. This CDR3 is built from 12 residues. This CDR3 reads CSVRQGQYGYTF. CDR3 DNA sequence: TGCAGCGTTCGTCAGGGGCAATATGGCTACACCTTC.